This T cell receptor (beta chain) was found in a study of T-cell reconstitution after alpha-beta-depleted transplantation in children. Unique molecular identifiers were incorporated when the TCRbeta library was constructed. One entry per CDR3 protein, called by TCRdb with MiXCR from the PCR reads. The data hold fewer than 550,000 distinct CDR3 sequences, with 11% observed a single time. V gave up 11 bases and J gave up 7 bases; unmatched junction bases: 10. Per germline, CDR1 MDHEN and CDR2 SYDVKM. CDR3 length: 14 residues. Only a few counts were recorded for this clonotype. Sequenced here: PBMCs, mostly from graft donor cells, sampled 180 days after TCRalphabeta/CD19-depleted stem cell transplant. This chain links TRBV28 with TRBJ1-6; 8 bases map to TRBD1. This TCR came from a female patient aged 2 to 10 who had a stem cell transplant for aplastic anemia, so the T cells may come from the graft donor. In DNA, the CDR3 is TGTGCCGGCTTGCCCCGACAGGGGAATTCACCCCTCCACTTT. Its translation: CAGLPRQGNSPLHF.